These 20 T cell receptor beta chains were all obtained from the same sample, sequenced in a study of cytomegalovirus exposure and HLA in healthy donors. 13 Jbeta primers and 60 Vbeta primers were used for the PCR. Some clones are missing from TCRdb's copy, which holds only in-frame ones; the method was immunoSEQ multiplex PCR. The sample consists of 150,000 to 200,000 clones, roughly four fifths of them appearing once. Material for sequencing was PBMCs. These receptor sequences come from a middle-aged man in good health and CMV-seropositive.

The chain carries TRBV27 and TRBJ2-3; 7 bases map to TRBD2. Germline-derived CDR1 and CDR2 are MNHEY and SMNVEV (reference sequence). V lost 3 bases, J lost 8 bases, and 11 bases stayed unmatched. This CDR3 is 15 amino acids long. The DNA for the CDR3 is TGTGCCAGCAGTTTTTCTAGCGGCCCCCCCGGTACGCAGTATTTT. Its protein is CASSFSSGPPGTQYF.

This clone showed up just once. The chain combines TRBV29-1 with TRBJ2-1; 12 positions agree with TRBD1. In germline, CDR1 is SQVTM, CDR2 ANQGSEA. The CDR3 loop spans 18 amino acids. V lost 4 bases, J lost 0 bases, and 10 bases stayed unmatched. The DNA of the CDR3 is TGCAGCGTTGCCGGCGGGACAGGGGGCCGTAGCTCCTACAATGAGCAGTTCTTC. Residues: CSVAGGTGGRSSYNEQFF.

This rearrangement joins TRBV19 to TRBJ2-5; TRBD1 matches at 9 bases. Germline V gene lookup returns CDR1 LNHDA and CDR2 SQIVND (reference sequence). The V and J ends lost 6 bases and 0 bases, in that order; junction bases with no gene match: 14. The CDR3 loop spans 18 amino acids. CDR3 loop: CASSPLSDRGRYQETQYF. CDR3 coding DNA: TGTGCCAGTAGCCCCCTCTCGGACAGGGGACGATACCAAGAGACCCAGTACTTC.

The table lists this clone with a count of one. The chain has TRBV6-1 and TRBJ1-5; D is ambiguous. The V end was cut by 2 bases, the J end by 1 base, with 12 bases between. The germline CDR1 and CDR2 sequences are MNHNS and SASEGT. The CDR3 extends over 16 amino acids. Here the CDR3 DNA reads TGTGCCAGCAGTGAACGAGGGCCCGCGAGCAATCAGCCCCAGCATTTT. Residues: CASSERGPASNQPQHF.

This clone has a handful of counts. V is TRBV25-1 and J is TRBJ2-7; D unresolved. V gave up 6 bases and J gave up 7 bases, with 10 bases separating them. CDR3 length: 11 amino acids. Germline V gene sequence: CDR1 MGHDK, CDR2 SYGVNS. CDR3 region: CASRSYEEQYF. CDR3 sequence (DNA): TGTGCCAGCAGATCCTACGAGGAGCAGTACTTC.

This clone appeared a single time. The V call is TRBV7-8, the J call TRBJ2-2; D is perhaps TRBD2 (5 bases). Germline lookup yields CDR1 SGHVS and CDR2 FQNEAQ. V gave up 4 bases and J gave up 7 bases, with 7 bases separating them. This CDR3 comprises 12 residues. The CDR3 DNA reads TGTGCCAGCAGCTGGCGGGTCGGGGAGCTGTTTTTT. Its protein product is CASSWRVGELFF.

The chain carries TRBV7-8 and TRBJ2-1; TRBD1 matches at 9 bases. CDR1 is SGHVS, CDR2 FQNEAQ, per germline. The CDR3 runs to 16 residues. The V and J ends lost 5 bases and 3 bases, in that order; junction bases with no gene match: 8. This CDR3 reads CASSLGQGAYYNEQFF. In DNA, the CDR3 is TGTGCCAGCAGCCTGGGACAGGGAGCGTACTACAATGAGCAGTTCTTC.

This clone was observed a handful of times. CDR3 nucleotides: TGTGCCAGCAGTGCATCACAGGGACCACTCAATCAGCCCCAGCATTTT. Protein product: CASSASQGPLNQPQHF. The chain has TRBV6-1 and TRBJ1-5; D may be TRBD1 (6 bases). Germline CDR1 MNHNS, CDR2 SASEGT. V was trimmed by 4 bases and J by 3 bases, leaving 16 bases between them. The CDR3 totals 16 residues.

Points on this clone: The sample holds other DNA sequences that translate to the same CDR3. This chain links TRBV5-4 with TRBJ2-7; 9 positions match TRBD2. CDR1 is SGHNT and CDR2 is YYREEE in the germline V gene (reference sequence). With 1 base clipped from V and 5 bases from J, the junction kept 10 bases outside the gene matches. The CDR3 is made up of 16 amino acids. The CDR3 loop is CASSLFLRGGLDEQYF. The CDR3 DNA is TGTGCCAGCAGCTTGTTCTTGCGGGGGGGCCTCGACGAGCAGTACTTC.

The chain has TRBV15 and TRBJ1-1; possible D gene TRBD1, 5 bases. CDR3 length: 13 amino acids. The germline CDR1 and CDR2 sequences are LNHNV and YYDKDF (reference sequence). V lost 0 bases and J lost 11, with 13 bases in between. CDR3 sequence reads: CATSRDRRGSAFF. The CDR3 nucleotides are TGTGCCACCAGCAGAGATCGGAGGGGATCGGCTTTCTTT. Combining the CDR3 with reference TRBV15 and TRBJ1-1 gives the whole variable domain DAMVIQNPRYQVTQFGKPVTLSCSQTLNHNVMYWYQQKSSQAPKLLFHYYDKDFNNEADTPDNFQSRRPNTSFCFLDIRSPGLGDTAMYLCATSRDRRGSAFFGQGTRLTVV.

CDR3 sequence: CATSRDPVNTEAFF. The CDR3 nucleotides read TGTGCCACCAGCAGAGATCCGGTGAACACTGAAGCTTTCTTT. The chain uses TRBV15 and TRBJ1-1, with unresolved D. V dropped 0 bases and J dropped 0 bases, with 5 bases sitting between them. This CDR3 is 14 amino acids long. Germline CDR1 LNHNV, CDR2 YYDKDF (reference sequence).

The chain uses TRBV14 and TRBJ2-2; no firm D call. The CDR3 length is 14 residues. V dropped 3 bases and J dropped 2 bases, with 7 bases sitting between them. Looked up from germline, CDR1 is SGHDN and CDR2 is FVKESK. CDR3 protein: CASSHHTNTGELFF. CDR3 nucleotides: TGTGCCAGCAGCCACCACACCAACACCGGGGAGCTGTTTTTT.

The chain has TRBV7-2 and TRBJ2-5, with TRBD2 as a possible D gene (7 bases). This CDR3 spans 18 amino acids. Trimming took 0 bases from V and 5 from J, leaving 22 bases between them. Germline CDR1 and CDR2: SGHTA and FQGNSA. The CDR3 DNA follows: TGTGCCAGCAGCTTAGCGCCTCGGGGAGGGGGGCCATTCGAGACCCAGTACTTC. This gives the protein CASSLAPRGGGPFETQYF.

The chain has TRBV6-5 and TRBJ1-5, with 9 bases matching TRBD1. Germline trimming cut 2 bases from V and 4 bases from J; bases unmatched to any gene: 0. CDR3 size: 14 residues. Germline values: CDR1 MNHEY, CDR2 SVGAGI. CDR3: CASSYGTGNQPQHF. CDR3 bases: TGTGCCAGCAGTTACGGGACAGGGAATCAGCCCCAGCATTTT.

The genes are TRBV5-1 and TRBJ2-1; 9 bases fit TRBD2. V trimming: 4 bases; J trimming: 1 base; junction bases outside the gene matches: 3. The CDR3 runs 15 residues. The germline V gene encodes CDR1 SGHRS and CDR2 YFSETQ. DNA for the CDR3: TGCGCCAGCAGCCCCGCGGGAGGGTCCTACAATGAGCAGTTCTTC. Protein product: CASSPAGGSYNEQFF.

The chain is built from TRBV7-9 and TRBJ2-1, with 8 bases fitting TRBD1. Germline V gives CDR1 SEHNR, CDR2 FQNEAQ (reference sequence). V dropped 5 bases and J dropped 5; count of bases not matched to a gene: 11. The CDR3 runs to 16 residues. CDR3 sequence (DNA): TGTGCCAGCAGCCCTTTTGGGACAGGAAATAACAATGAGCAGTTCTTC. Its translation: CASSPFGTGNNNEQFF.

This chain joins TRBV2 and TRBJ1-5; D unresolved. Trimming cost V 1 base and J 7 bases, with 14 bases left between them. The CDR3 is 15 residues long. Germline V gene sequence: CDR1 SNHLY, CDR2 FYNNEI. The CDR3 protein is CASSEGGRLEQPQHF. As DNA, the CDR3 is TGTGCCAGCAGTGAAGGAGGTCGGCTGGAACAGCCCCAGCATTTT. The whole variable domain, filled in from reference TRBV2 and TRBJ1-5, reads EPEVTQTPSHQVTQMGQEVILRCVPISNHLYFYWYRQILGQKVEFLVSFYNNEISEKSEIFDDQFSVERPDGSNFTLKIRSTKLEDSAMYFCASSEGGRLEQPQHFGDGTRLSIL.

The chain has TRBV10-3 and TRBJ2-1; a weak D match, TRBD2 (5 bases). The CDR3 contains 14 residues. V lost 5 bases, J lost 7 bases, and 15 bases lay in between. CDR1 and CDR2 (germline): ENHRY, SYGVKD. The CDR3 coding sequence is TGTGCCATCAGTAACACTGGAGGCTCGAATGAGCAGTTCTTC. Translating gives CAISNTGGSNEQFF.

The J gene is TRBJ2-6, the V gene TRBV15; D not certain. The germline gives CDR1 LNHNV, CDR2 YYDKDF (reference sequence). Trimming removed 1 base from V and 4 bases from J, with 11 bases in between. The CDR3 contains 16 residues. CDR3 sequence: CATSRASGLGANVLTF. CDR3 coding DNA: TGTGCCACCAGCAGAGCTTCCGGGTTAGGGGCCAACGTCCTGACTTTC.

The chain joins TRBV2 to TRBJ2-2; 7 nucleotides match TRBD2. Per the germline V gene, CDR1 is SNHLY and CDR2 is FYNNEI. The ends lost 4 bases at V and 2 bases at J; junction bases unmatched: 7. The CDR3 length is 16 residues. CDR3 in amino acids: CASSVQGGLNTGELFF. CDR3 in DNA: TGTGCCAGCAGTGTTCAGGGAGGGCTCAACACCGGGGAGCTGTTTTTT. Filled out from reference TRBV2 and TRBJ2-2, the complete variable domain reads EPEVTQTPSHQVTQMGQEVILRCVPISNHLYFYWYRQILGQKVEFLVSFYNNEISEKSEIFDDQFSVERPDGSNFTLKIRSTKLEDSAMYFCASSVQGGLNTGELFFGEGSRLTVL.